This T cell receptor (beta chain) originates from a study of T cell responses to AZD1222 COVID-19 vaccine. General study findings and limits: Repertoire samples came only from after the peak T cell response. At baseline, seropositivity was found in only a handful of AZD1222 recipients. The reported proportion of spike-specific TCRs targeting unmutated variant regions was nearly half. After two AZD1222 doses, spike-specific TCR breadth and depth rose versus day 0.

The CDR3 consists of 14 residues. Germline CDR1 reads SGDLS; CDR2 reads YYNGEE. Trimming shortened V by 0 bases and J by 5 bases, and 11 bases separated the two germline ends. In regard to this clone: As yet, its antigen is unknown. Additional DNA sequences in this sample encode the identical CDR3.

Libraries were prepared by immunoSEQ multiplex PCR; TCRdb keeps only in-frame clonotypes and omits some of them. Of 120,000 or so clones detected, 70% to 90% appear once; the ten largest clones hold roughly 3.2%. The sequenced sample was peripheral blood, obtained on day 0 of AZD1222 vaccination. The clonotype comes from an adult in good health. V and J are TRBV9 and TRBJ1-1, with D unclear. CDR3 DNA sequence: TGTGCCAGCAGCGTAGCTGGTGGAGCGACTGAAGCTTTCTTT. Its translation: CASSVAGGATEAFF.